These 11 T cell receptor beta chains came from one sample sequenced in a study of a mutant IDH1 vaccine in newly diagnosed glioma. Sample time point: week 5, during vaccination. The study gave 300 ug of mutant IDH1 20-mer peptide per vaccine dose, with topical imiquimod. These receptors' targets are unknown. Some clones are missing from TCRdb's copy, which holds only in-frame ones; the method was immunoSEQ multiplex PCR. The sample includes around 56,000 clones, approximately 82% of them seen just once. The specimen comprised PBMCs, sampled from a glioma patient whose treatment included an IDH1 peptide vaccine. The receptors here all came from a woman under 30 with glioma. Some clones in this sample may be carry-over from other donors' samples.

This clone came up a few times. The V gene is TRBV30, the J gene TRBJ1-2, with D unclear. Germline CDR1 GTSNPN, CDR2 SVGIG (reference sequence). The V end lost 0 bases, the J end lost 7 bases, and 12 bases lay between the germline ends. This CDR3 is built from 13 residues. DNA for the CDR3: TGTGCCTGGAGTGTATCAGCGGGGTTTGGCTACACCTTC. Protein product: CAWSVSAGFGYTF.

The chain recombines TRBV2 with TRBJ1-2; D ambiguous. There are 13 residues in the CDR3. Germline V lookup: CDR1 SNHLY, CDR2 FYNNEI. Trimming removed 3 bases from V and 10 bases from J, with 15 bases in between. This CDR3 is CASSDGSIRDYTF. CDR3 coding DNA: TGTGCCAGCAGTGACGGGTCCATTCGGGACTACACCTTC.

This clone turned up a few times. The rearrangement links TRBV2 to TRBJ2-5; 9 nucleotides agree with TRBD1. CDR1 and CDR2 (germline): SNHLY, FYNNEI. V shed 9 bases and J 5 bases; nucleotides not matched to a gene: 10. The CDR3 extends over 14 amino acids. The CDR3 is CASHTGGTRETQYF. The CDR3 nucleotides read TGTGCCAGTCATACAGGGGGCACGAGGGAGACCCAGTACTTC.

Only a few counts were recorded for this clone. The chain joins TRBV2 to TRBJ2-2, with 9 bases identical to TRBD1. The germline gives CDR1 SNHLY, CDR2 FYNNEI. This CDR3 comprises 14 residues. J gave up 3 bases and V 7 bases, and 3 bases lay outside the gene matches. This chain's CDR3 is CASNRDRDTGELFF. The CDR3 DNA follows: TGTGCCAGCAATCGGGACAGGGACACCGGGGAGCTGTTTTTT.

V usage is TRBV28 and J usage is TRBJ1-1; possible D gene TRBD1, 5 bases. Germline V lookup: CDR1 MDHEN, CDR2 SYDVKM. The V end lost 7 bases, the J end lost 1 base, and 16 bases lay between the germline ends. This CDR3 has 15 residues. Here the CDR3 reads CASTFPGRGNTEAFF. In nucleotides, the CDR3 is TGTGCCAGCACCTTCCCGGGAAGGGGGAACACTGAAGCTTTCTTT. The full variable domain, with the rest looked up from reference TRBV28 and TRBJ1-1, is DVKVTQSSRYLVKRTGEKVFLECVQDMDHENMFWYRQDPGLGLRLIYFSYDVKMKEKGDIPEGYSVSREKKERFSLILESASTNQTSMYLCASTFPGRGNTEAFFGQGTRLTVV.

The rearrangement uses TRBV9 and TRBJ1-3; D not resolved. There are 16 residues in the CDR3. Per the germline V gene, CDR1 is SGDLS and CDR2 is YYNGEE. V lost 3 bases, J lost 0 bases, and 13 bases lay in between. In DNA form, the CDR3 reads TGTGCCAGCAGCGCTACCGTTAGGTCCTCTGGAAACACCATATATTTT. Translation gives CASSATVRSSGNTIYF. The whole variable domain, filled in from reference TRBV9 and TRBJ1-3, reads DSGVTQTPKHLITATGQRVTLRCSPRSGDLSVYWYQQSLDQGLQFLIQYYNGEERAKGNILERFSAQQFPDLHSELNLSSLELGDSALYFCASSATVRSSGNTIYFGEGSWLTVV.

The chain is built from TRBV2 and TRBJ2-3, with 10 bases lining up with TRBD2. The CDR3 sequence is 16 residues long. The germline V gene encodes CDR1 SNHLY and CDR2 FYNNEI. The J segment lost 5 bases and the V segment lost 2 bases, leaving 7 bases of the junction unmatched. CDR3 in amino acids: CASSELSGRRVDTQYF. CDR3 coding DNA: TGTGCCAGCAGTGAACTTAGCGGGAGGCGAGTAGATACGCAGTATTTT.

V usage is TRBV4-2 and J usage is TRBJ1-2; D gene uncertain. CDR1 is LGHNA, CDR2 YNFKEQ, per germline. V dropped 0 bases and J dropped 8 bases, with 10 bases sitting between them. CDR3 length: 13 amino acids. The chain's CDR3 is CASSQDLGYGYTF. Written as DNA, the CDR3 is TGTGCCAGCAGCCAAGACCTGGGGTACGGCTACACCTTC.

V gene TRBV7-6 combines with J gene TRBJ2-2, with a possible D match to TRBD2 (5 bases). CDR3 length: 17 residues. Germline CDR1 is SGHVS and CDR2 is FNYEAQ. V was clipped by 3 bases and J by 2 bases, with 16 bases between them. The CDR3 DNA reads as TGTGCCAGCAGCTTTGCCCCTAGTCGGGGAAACACCGGGGAGCTGTTTTTT. Translating it yields CASSFAPSRGNTGELFF. Looking up the rest from reference TRBV7-6 and TRBJ2-2 gives the full variable domain: GAGVSQSPRYKVTKRGQDVALRCDPISGHVSLYWYRQALGQGPEFLTYFNYEAQQDKSGLPNDRFSAERPEGSISTLTIQRTEQRDSAMYRCASSFAPSRGNTGELFFGEGSRLTVL.

This chain joins TRBV27 and TRBJ2-7; 8 nucleotides match TRBD1. This CDR3 is built from 14 residues. Germline assignment: CDR1 MNHEY and CDR2 SMNVEV (reference sequence). V trimming: 8 bases; J trimming: 2 bases; junction bases outside the gene matches: 8. The CDR3 reads CASSRSTGAYEQYF. The CDR3 nucleotides read TGTGCCAGCTCCAGATCGACAGGGGCCTACGAGCAGTACTTC.

The sample holds a few counts of this clone. This chain connects TRBV4-3 to TRBJ1-5; D gene ambiguous. V lost 1 base to trimming and J lost 0 bases, with 4 bases between them. Germline V gene data show CDR1 as LGHNA and CDR2 as YSLEER. CDR3 length equals 14 residues. The CDR3 DNA sequence: TGCGCCAGCAGCCAAGGACATAGCAATCAGCCCCAGCATTTT. This gives the protein CASSQGHSNQPQHF.